This T cell receptor beta chain was found in a study of CD8 T cells in Susac syndrome. About 0.45 to 1 ug RNA was reverse transcribed with random hexamers. MiXCR was run by TCRdb on the immunoSEQ multiplex PCR reads, yielding one entry per CDR3 protein. The data show tens of thousands of distinct CDR3 sequences, about 93% seen once. The germline gives CDR1 SQVTM, CDR2 ANQGSEA. This CDR3 is 12 amino acids long. Deletions cut 7 bases from V and 3 bases from J, with 10 bases between. The J gene is TRBJ1-5, the V gene TRBV29-1; tentatively, D is TRBD1 (5 bases). The sequence was collected from a human donor with Susac syndrome. What was sequenced was CD4+ T cells from PBMCs. For the CDR3, the DNA is TGCAGCGCTCGGGACCCCAATCAGCCCCAGCATTTT. Encoded protein: CSARDPNQPQHF.